The 24 T cell receptor beta chains below were found in one sample sequenced in a study of type 1 regulatory T cells. TCRdb re-derived calls from the reads in MiXCR, one entry per CDR3 protein. Of tens of thousands of distinct CDR3 sequences in the sample, 20% to 25% were seen once. Points from the study as a whole: Tr1 cells had a more restricted TCR repertoire than non-Tr1 cells.

No antigen has been assigned to these receptors. The sequencing sample was made of cultured type 1 regulatory T (Tr1) cells, either the whole culture or a sorted fraction (not recorded which). These receptors all come from a human donor in good health.

This clonotype has more than one count but fewer than ten. The chain carries TRBV3-1 and TRBJ1-3; D gene uncertain. The CDR3 sequence is 14 residues long. The V end was cut by 1 base, the J end by 7 bases, with 11 bases between. Germline-derived CDR1 and CDR2 are LGHDT and YNNKEL (reference sequence). Written as DNA, the CDR3 is TGTGCCAGCAGCCAAGTGGGCTCCGGGAACACCATATATTTT. Encoded protein: CASSQVGSGNTIYF.

CDR3 residues: CSAKGDRGINEQYF. In DNA, the CDR3 is TGCAGTGCTAAAGGGGACAGAGGGATCAACGAGCAGTACTTC. The chain joins TRBV20-1 to TRBJ2-7; TRBD1 agrees at 7 bases. The CDR3 is 14 amino acids. Trimming at V came to 4 bases and at J to 5 bases, leaving 11 bases not matched to a gene. Germline values: CDR1 DFQATT, CDR2 SNEGSKA (reference sequence).

This clonotype came up a few times. The chain is built from TRBV11-2 and TRBJ2-1; maybe TRBD1 (6 bases). In germline, CDR1 is SGHAT, CDR2 FQNNGV. This CDR3 region has 13 residues. V was cut by 4 bases and J by 3 bases, with 7 bases left in between. The DNA for the CDR3 is TGTGCCAGCAGCTCGGGACACTACAATGAGCAGTTCTTC. Encoded protein: CASSSGHYNEQFF.

This clonotype has at least ten counts. This chain connects TRBV12-3 or TRBV12-4 to TRBJ2-5, with D possibly being TRBD2 (6 bases). V gave up 5 bases and J gave up 5 bases, with 12 bases separating them. This CDR3 is built from 13 residues. Here the CDR3 reads CASSLTRWETQYF. The CDR3 DNA reads TGTGCCAGCAGTCTGACTAGGTGGGAGACCCAGTACTTC.

This sequence joins TRBV5-1 and TRBJ2-7; the D call may be TRBD1 or TRBD2 (6 bases each). The CDR3 totals 16 residues. Germline lookup yields CDR1 SGHRS and CDR2 YFSETQ. Deletions cut 2 bases from V and 1 base from J, with 16 bases between. The CDR3 sequence is CASSFSKGDFSYEQYF. CDR3 DNA: TGCGCCAGCAGCTTCTCGAAGGGGGACTTTTCCTACGAGCAGTACTTC.

As concerns this clonotype: One end of the junction does not line up with germline, which may come from a read error. The chain has TRBV4-2 and TRBJ2-6; 9 positions match TRBD2. Germline V gene sequence: CDR1 LGHNA, CDR2 YNFKEQ. The CDR3 has 18 amino acids. CDR3 region: CASSQEISGSSGTNVLTF. The CDR3 DNA sequence: TGCGCCAGCAGCCAAGAGATTAGCGGGAGCTCTGGGACCAACGTCCTGACTTTC.

A few counts support this clonotype. The rearrangement links TRBV5-1 to TRBJ2-1, with TRBD1 identical over 7 bases. CDR1 and CDR2 (germline): SGHRS, YFSETQ. There are 15 residues in the CDR3. Trimming removed 3 bases from V and 2 bases from J; junction bases left unmatched: 5. CDR3 bases: TGCGCCAGCAGCTCCACAGGGGAAACCTACAATGAGCAGTTCTTC. It encodes CASSSTGETYNEQFF.

This clonotype occurred a few times. The rearrangement uses TRBV7-2 and TRBJ1-2; the match to TRBD1 covers 9 bases. CDR1 SGHTA and CDR2 FQGNSA come from the germline V gene. Trimming cost V 5 bases and J 8 bases; bases outside gene matches: 6. The CDR3 covers 13 residues. CDR3 sequence reads: CASSRDRVRGYTF. Here the CDR3 DNA reads TGTGCCAGCAGCCGGGACAGGGTGCGAGGCTACACCTTC.

This clonotype was seen repeatedly, ten times or more. The rearrangement uses TRBV7-9 and TRBJ2-3, with a possible D match to TRBD1 (6 bases). Germline values: CDR1 SEHNR, CDR2 FQNEAQ (reference sequence). V was pared by 6 bases and J by 0 bases, with 10 bases between. CDR3 length: 14 amino acids. CDR3 amino acids: CASRNRDSTDTQYF. CDR3 DNA: TGTGCCAGCAGAAACAGGGATAGCACAGATACGCAGTATTTT.

This clonotype was detected a few times. J is TRBJ2-2 and V is TRBV12-3 or TRBV12-4; D ambiguous. Between the trimmed V and J ends, which lost 6 bases and 0 bases, there was a span of 20 bases. This CDR3 region has 18 residues. CDR3 sequence (DNA): TGTGCCAGCAGCGGCGTCTCGCGGCTCTCAGCGAACACCGGGGAGCTGTTTTTT. Translating it yields CASSGVSRLSANTGELFF.

This clonotype was seen a handful of times. The chain employs TRBV20-1 and TRBJ2-7; 8 bases map to TRBD2. The junction had 18 bases not matched to a gene; V was cut back by 5 bases and J by 0 bases. This CDR3 comprises 18 residues. Germline V CDR1 and CDR2: DFQATT, SNEGSKA (reference sequence). The CDR3 region is CSAPLLGSAGGFSYEQYF. In nucleotides, the CDR3 is TGCAGTGCTCCCCTTTTGGGGAGTGCGGGAGGATTCTCCTACGAGCAGTACTTC.

Ten or more counts support this clonotype. This chain joins TRBV2 and TRBJ1-5, with D maybe TRBD1 (5 bases). The CDR3 has 16 residues. V lost 6 bases to trimming and J lost 0 bases, with 15 bases between them. In germline, CDR1 is SNHLY, CDR2 FYNNEI. The CDR3 nucleotides read TGTGCCAGCAGCGAACAGGCGTGGAGTAGCAATCAGCCCCAGCATTTT. This sequence encodes CASSEQAWSSNQPQHF.

With regard to this clonotype: A read error may explain this, as a much larger clone is one base away. The CDR3 loop reads CVTSRELAGGTGELFF. The CDR3 DNA sequence: TGTGTCACCAGCAGAGAACTAGCGGGAGGCACCGGGGAGCTGTTTTTT. The chain employs TRBV15 and TRBJ2-2, with 12 nucleotides matching TRBD2. This CDR3 spans 16 amino acids. Looked up from germline, CDR1 is LNHNV and CDR2 is YYDKDF (reference sequence).

A few counts support this clonotype. The chain joins TRBV7-9 to TRBJ2-3, with 10 bases aligning to TRBD1. The trim removed 6 bases at V and 12 bases at J, leaving 6 bases unmatched. The CDR3 is made up of 12 amino acids. The germline gives CDR1 SEHNR, CDR2 FQNEAQ (reference sequence). Here the CDR3 reads CASRTGTGVQYF. The CDR3 DNA follows: TGTGCCAGCAGGACCGGGACAGGGGTACAGTATTTT. Supplemented by reference TRBV7-9 and TRBJ2-3, the full variable domain reads DTGVSQNPRHKITKRGQNVTFRCDPISEHNRLYWYRQTLGQGPEFLTYFQNEAQLEKSRLLSDRFSAERPKGSFSTLEIQRTEQGDSAMYLCASRTGTGVQYFGPGTRLTVL.

The chain couples TRBV12-3 or TRBV12-4 to TRBJ2-7, with D tentatively TRBD1 (7 bases). V shed 6 bases and J shed 4 bases, with 19 bases lying between them. The CDR3 has 15 residues. The CDR3, as DNA: TGTGCCAGCAGACCGGAGGGGGCGAAGAGTTACGAGCAGTACTTC. Translating it yields CASRPEGAKSYEQYF.

This clonotype occurred a few times. The chain combines TRBV20-1 with TRBJ2-7; D is possibly TRBD2 (7 bases). This CDR3 is built from 14 residues. Germline lookup yields CDR1 DFQATT and CDR2 SNEGSKA (reference sequence). Trimming took off 8 bases at V and 1 base at J, with 18 bases between the two ends. The CDR3 is CSTRGAGSSYEQYF. The CDR3 bases are TGCAGTACCAGGGGAGCGGGATCGTCCTACGAGCAGTACTTC.

The table lists this clonotype with a few counts. The chain employs TRBV7-2 and TRBJ2-7; 10 nucleotides match TRBD1. Losses at the gene ends were 4 bases for V and 3 bases for J; bases not matched to a gene: 3. CDR1 is SGHTA, CDR2 FQGNSA, per germline. The CDR3 has 14 amino acids. The chain's CDR3 is CASSWGTGVYEQYF. The CDR3 DNA reads as TGTGCCAGCAGCTGGGGGACAGGGGTCTACGAGCAGTACTTC.

At least ten counts were recorded for this clonotype. This chain links TRBV5-1 with TRBJ2-3; 7 bases line up with TRBD2. The CDR3 sequence is 14 residues long. The trim removed 3 bases at V and 2 bases at J, leaving 3 bases unmatched. CDR1 is SGHRS, CDR2 YFSETQ, per germline. The CDR3 region is CASSSGLDTDTQYF. CDR3 DNA: TGCGCCAGCAGCTCCGGACTAGACACAGATACGCAGTATTTT.

This clonotype was seen more than once but under ten times. This chain uses TRBV5-1 with TRBJ1-1; no clear D gene. CDR3 length equals 14 residues. CDR1 and CDR2 from the germline V gene are SGHRS and YFSETQ. V lost 0 bases and J lost 3, with 9 bases in between. The CDR3 DNA reads TGCGCCAGCAGCTTGGAAGCGAAGGACACTGAAGCTTTCTTT. Translation: CASSLEAKDTEAFF.

Of note for this clonotype: A much larger clone differs from this one at a single base, so this may be a read error. CDR3 amino acids: CRWASGSTDTQYF. The DNA for the CDR3 is TGCAGATGGGCTAGCGGGAGCACAGATACGCAGTATTTT. The chain recombines TRBV20-1 with TRBJ2-3; TRBD2 matches at 8 bases. The CDR3 spans 13 residues. The germline CDR1 and CDR2 sequences are DFQATT and SNEGSKA (reference sequence).

V gene TRBV20-1 combines with J gene TRBJ2-1, with D possibly being TRBD2 (5 bases). This CDR3 has 17 amino acids. V lost 7 bases to trimming and J lost 6 bases, with 28 bases between them. Per the germline V gene, CDR1 is DFQATT and CDR2 is SNEGSKA (reference sequence). The CDR3 reads CSVPALGRRGSSNEQFF. The CDR3 coding sequence is TGCAGTGTCCCAGCACTTGGAAGACGGGGAAGTTCCAATGAGCAGTTCTTC.

This chain connects TRBV3-1 to TRBJ1-5, with D maybe TRBD1 (5 bases). CDR3 size: 15 residues. V was cut by 2 bases and J by 9 bases, with 17 bases left in between. CDR1 LGHDT and CDR2 YNNKEL come from the germline V gene (reference sequence). CDR3 region: CASSQSGASPPPQHF. In DNA form, the CDR3 reads TGTGCCAGCAGCCAATCTGGGGCGTCTCCACCGCCCCAGCATTTT.

This clonotype was counted many times. The J gene is TRBJ2-7, the V gene TRBV20-1, with TRBD1 as a possible D gene (6 bases). The CDR3 covers 14 residues. V was shortened by 2 bases and J by 3 bases, with 14 bases between the two germline ends. The V gene's germline CDR1 is DFQATT and CDR2 SNEGSKA (reference sequence). In DNA, the CDR3 is TGCAGTGCTAGATCCCCGGGACACAACTACGAGCAGTACTTC. This translates into CSARSPGHNYEQYF.

The CDR3, as DNA: TGCAGTGCCCCGAGAAGGACAGGGAATAATTCACCCCTCCACTTT. Protein sequence: CSAPRRTGNNSPLHF. This sequence joins TRBV20-1 and TRBJ1-6, with 8 nucleotides matching TRBD1. The germline CDR1 and CDR2 sequences are DFQATT and SNEGSKA (reference sequence). The CDR3 length is 15 residues. The J segment lost 5 bases and the V segment lost 6 bases, leaving 9 bases of the junction unmatched.